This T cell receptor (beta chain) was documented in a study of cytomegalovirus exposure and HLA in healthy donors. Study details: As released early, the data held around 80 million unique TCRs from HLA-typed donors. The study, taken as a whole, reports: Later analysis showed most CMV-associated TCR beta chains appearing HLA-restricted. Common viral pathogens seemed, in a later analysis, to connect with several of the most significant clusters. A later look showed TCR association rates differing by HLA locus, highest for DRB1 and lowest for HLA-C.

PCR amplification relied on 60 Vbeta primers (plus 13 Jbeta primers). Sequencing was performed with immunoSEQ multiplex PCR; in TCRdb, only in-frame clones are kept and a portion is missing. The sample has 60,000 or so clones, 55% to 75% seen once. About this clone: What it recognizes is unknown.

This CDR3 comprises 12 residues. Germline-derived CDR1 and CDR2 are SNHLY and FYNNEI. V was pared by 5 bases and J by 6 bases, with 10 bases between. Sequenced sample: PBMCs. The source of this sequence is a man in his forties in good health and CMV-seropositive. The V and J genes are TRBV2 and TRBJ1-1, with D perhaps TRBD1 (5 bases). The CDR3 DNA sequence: TGTGCCAGCAGTATTTCGGGGGCTGAAGCTTTCTTT. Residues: CASSISGAEAFF.